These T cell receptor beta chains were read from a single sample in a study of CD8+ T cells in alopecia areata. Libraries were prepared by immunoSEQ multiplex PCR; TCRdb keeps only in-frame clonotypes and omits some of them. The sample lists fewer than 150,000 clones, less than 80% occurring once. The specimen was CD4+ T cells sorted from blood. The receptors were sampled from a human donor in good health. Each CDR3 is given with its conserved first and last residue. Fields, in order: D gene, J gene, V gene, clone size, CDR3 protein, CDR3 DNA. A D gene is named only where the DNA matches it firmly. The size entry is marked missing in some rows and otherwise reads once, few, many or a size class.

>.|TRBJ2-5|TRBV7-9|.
CASSLDTVYSETQYF
TGTGCCAGCAGCTTAGATACAGTCTATAGTGAGACCCAGTACTTC
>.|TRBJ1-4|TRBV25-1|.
CASSESGVGEKLFF
TGTGCCAGCAGTGAATCAGGGGTCGGCGAAAAACTGTTTTTT
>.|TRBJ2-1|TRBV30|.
CAWSVRQNNEQFF
TGTGCCTGGAGTGTAAGACAGAACAATGAGCAGTTCTTC
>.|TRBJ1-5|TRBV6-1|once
CASLYNSNQPQHF
TGTGCCAGCCTTTACAATAGCAATCAGCCCCAGCATTTT
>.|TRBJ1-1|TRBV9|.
CASSVRDTSMNTEAFF
TGTGCCAGCAGCGTAAGGGACACCAGTATGAACACTGAAGCTTTCTTT
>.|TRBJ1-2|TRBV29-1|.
CSVEKAQTRPNYGYTF
TGCAGCGTTGAAAAAGCACAGACAAGGCCGAACTATGGCTACACCTTC
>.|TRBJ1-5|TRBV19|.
CASSTSRRLGNQPQHF
TGTGCCAGTAGTACCTCCCGGAGGTTGGGCAATCAGCCCCAGCATTTT
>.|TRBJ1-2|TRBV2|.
CASKYQGNVGYTF
TGTGCCAGCAAATACCAAGGGAATGTGGGCTACACCTTC
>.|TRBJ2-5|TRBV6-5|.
CASSYLGLVGETQYF
TGTGCCAGCAGTTACTTAGGCCTAGTCGGAGAGACCCAGTACTTC
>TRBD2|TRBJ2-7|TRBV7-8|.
CASSLDRTSGGPGEQYF
TGTGCCAGCAGCTTAGACCGGACTAGCGGGGGGCCAGGCGAGCAGTACTTC
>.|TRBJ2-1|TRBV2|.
CASLRGPYNEQFF
TGTGCCAGCCTCCGGGGGCCGTACAATGAGCAGTTCTTC
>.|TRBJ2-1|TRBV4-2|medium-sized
CASSQDPVSYNEQFF
TGTGCCAGCAGCCAAGATCCGGTTTCCTACAATGAGCAGTTCTTC
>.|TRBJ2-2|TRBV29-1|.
CSGGTDWAGELFF
TGCAGCGGTGGGACCGATTGGGCCGGGGAGCTGTTTTTT
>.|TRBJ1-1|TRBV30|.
CAWDPTGGMTEAFF
TGTGCCTGGGACCCGACGGGAGGGATGACTGAAGCTTTCTTT
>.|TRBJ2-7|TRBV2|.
CASSRETGFHEQYF
TGTGCCAGCAGCCGCGAAACAGGGTTTCACGAGCAGTACTTC
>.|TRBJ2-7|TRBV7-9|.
CASSRISGTDTYEQYF
TGTGCCAGCAGCCGCATTTCCGGGACGGATACCTACGAGCAGTACTTC
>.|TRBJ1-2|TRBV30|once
CAWSRGEYGYTF
TGTGCCTGGAGTAGGGGCGAATATGGCTACACCTTC
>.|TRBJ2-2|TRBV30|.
CAWSIEGVGELFF
TGTGCCTGGAGCATAGAGGGTGTCGGGGAGCTGTTTTTT
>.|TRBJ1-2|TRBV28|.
CATLPVGHGYTF
TGTGCCACCCTCCCAGTGGGGCATGGCTACACCTTC
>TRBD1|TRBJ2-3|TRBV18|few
CASSPKQGAGTDTQYF
TGTGCCAGCTCACCAAAACAGGGGGCAGGCACAGATACGCAGTATTTT